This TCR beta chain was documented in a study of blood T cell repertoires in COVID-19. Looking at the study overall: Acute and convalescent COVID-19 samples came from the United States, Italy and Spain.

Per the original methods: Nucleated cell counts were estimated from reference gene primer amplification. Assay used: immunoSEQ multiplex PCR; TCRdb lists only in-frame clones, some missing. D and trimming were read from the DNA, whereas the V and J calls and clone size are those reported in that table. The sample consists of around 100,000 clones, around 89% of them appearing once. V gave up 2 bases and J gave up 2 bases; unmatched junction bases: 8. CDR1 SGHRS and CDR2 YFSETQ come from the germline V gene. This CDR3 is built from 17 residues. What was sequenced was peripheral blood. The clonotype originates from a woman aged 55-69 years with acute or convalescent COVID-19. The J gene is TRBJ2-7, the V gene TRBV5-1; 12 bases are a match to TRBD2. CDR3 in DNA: TGCGCCAGCAGCTTATCTAGCGGGGGGGAAAATACCTACGAGCAGTACTTC. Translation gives CASSLSSGGENTYEQYF.